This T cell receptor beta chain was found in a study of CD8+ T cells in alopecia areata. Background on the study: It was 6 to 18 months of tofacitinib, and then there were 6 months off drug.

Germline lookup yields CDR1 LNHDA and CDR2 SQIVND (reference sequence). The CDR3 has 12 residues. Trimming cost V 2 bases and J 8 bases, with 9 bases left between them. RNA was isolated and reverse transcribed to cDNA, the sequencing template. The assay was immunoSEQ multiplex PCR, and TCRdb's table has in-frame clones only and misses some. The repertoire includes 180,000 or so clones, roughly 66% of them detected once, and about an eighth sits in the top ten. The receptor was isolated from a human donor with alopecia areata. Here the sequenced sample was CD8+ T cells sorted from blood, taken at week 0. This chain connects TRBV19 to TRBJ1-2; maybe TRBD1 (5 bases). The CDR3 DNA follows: TGTGCCAGTAGTATATCAGGGCCCGGCTACACCTTC. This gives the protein CASSISGPGYTF.